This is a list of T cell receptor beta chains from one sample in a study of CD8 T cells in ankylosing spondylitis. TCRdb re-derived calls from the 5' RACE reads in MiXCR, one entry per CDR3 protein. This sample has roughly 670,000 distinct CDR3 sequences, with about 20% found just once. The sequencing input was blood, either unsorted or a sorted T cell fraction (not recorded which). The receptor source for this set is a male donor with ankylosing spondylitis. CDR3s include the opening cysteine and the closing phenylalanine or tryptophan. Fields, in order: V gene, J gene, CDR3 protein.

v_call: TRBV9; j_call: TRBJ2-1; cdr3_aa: CASSEGTASYNEQFF
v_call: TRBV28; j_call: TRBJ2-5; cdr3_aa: CASSPGGVMETQYF
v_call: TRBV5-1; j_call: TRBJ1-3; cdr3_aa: CASSPDGASGNTIYF
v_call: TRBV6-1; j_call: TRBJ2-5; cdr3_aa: CASTSGGAQETQYF
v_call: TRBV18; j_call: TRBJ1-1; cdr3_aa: CASSPPDTLNTEAFF
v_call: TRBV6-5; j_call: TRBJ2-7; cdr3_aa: CASSYSRTGVYEQYF
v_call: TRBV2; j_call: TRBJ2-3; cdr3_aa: CASSEDGGLGTQYF
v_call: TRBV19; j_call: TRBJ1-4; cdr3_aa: CASSMKQTNEKLFF
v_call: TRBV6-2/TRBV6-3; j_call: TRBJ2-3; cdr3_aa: CAGGGAADTQYF
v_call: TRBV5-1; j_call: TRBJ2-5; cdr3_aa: CASKFQVGGVQETQYF
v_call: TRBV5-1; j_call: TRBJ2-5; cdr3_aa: CASSSWGQGLGETQYF
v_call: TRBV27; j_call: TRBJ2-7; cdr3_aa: CASSSWAGGSWEQYF
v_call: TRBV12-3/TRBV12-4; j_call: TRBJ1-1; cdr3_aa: CASSFGGDDTEAFF
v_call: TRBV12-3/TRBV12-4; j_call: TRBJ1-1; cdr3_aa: CASSPSAEAFF
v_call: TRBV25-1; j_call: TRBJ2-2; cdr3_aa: CASSEYRGYDTGELFF
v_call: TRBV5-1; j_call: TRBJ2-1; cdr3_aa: CASSLALGRQYNEQFF
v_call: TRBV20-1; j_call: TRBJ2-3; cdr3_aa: CSARVRGTGTDTQYF